The T cell receptor (beta chain) described here comes from a study of OX40 agonist ivuxolimab in advanced cancers. Overall study: Every 2 weeks, patients got intravenous ivuxolimab at one of six dose levels (0.01-10 mg/kg).

TCRdb's table, derived via immunoSEQ multiplex PCR, lists solely in-frame clones and lacks some. The sample shows fewer than 95,000 clones, 80% to 95% of them seen only once. Remarks on this clone: The antigen is not known.

Findings of the study overall: At 0.1 to 3.0 mg/kg, clonal expansion of CD4+ and CD8+ blood T cells had occurred by week 6.

Germline CDR1 SGHNT, CDR2 YYREEE (reference sequence). CDR3 length: 14 residues. V lost 1 base, J lost 5 bases, and 12 bases lay in between. The sample here was CD4+ or CD8+ T cells sorted from blood, taken in a trial of the OX40 agonist ivuxolimab. This TCR was sampled from an adult with an advanced solid tumor such as melanoma, head and neck, liver or kidney cancer. This sequence joins TRBV5-4 and TRBJ1-1, with unresolved D. The CDR3 sequence is CASSLFNGLTEAFF. CDR3 nucleotides: TGTGCCAGCAGCTTGTTTAACGGCCTTACTGAAGCTTTCTTT.